This T cell receptor (beta chain) is drawn from a study of memory CD4+ T cells and cytomegalovirus serostatus. Study-level information: Healthy Belgian adult donors included under ten CMV-positive and 24 CMV-negative people.

This clone was detected only once. The target antigen is unknown. Method: immunoSEQ multiplex PCR; TCRdb's copy keeps in-frame clones and lacks some. The sample has fewer than 50,000 clones; approximately 80% are singletons. Study observations and caveats: Suggested: most of the CMV-linked TCR signature lies in CD4+ memory cells.

Single viable CD3+CD4+CD8-CD45RO+ cells were sorted as the memory CD4+ T cells. Sequencing was performed on memory CD4+ T cells from blood. This clonotype was sampled from an adult in good health and CMV-seronegative.

CDR3 region: CASSFGNYGYTF. The DNA for the CDR3 is TGTGCCAGCAGCTTCGGCAACTATGGCTACACCTTC. The rearrangement joins TRBV11-2 to TRBJ1-2; no reliable D call. V lost 3 bases and J lost 2, with 4 bases in between. This CDR3 is 12 amino acids long. The germline V gene encodes CDR1 SGHAT and CDR2 FQNNGV.